This TCR beta chain was sequenced in a study of T cell responses to AZD1222 COVID-19 vaccine. With regard to this clone: Antigen unknown.

Study observations and caveats: The donors showed a predominance of white British ancestry and of females, with possible underestimation of clonal diversity.

The V gene's germline CDR1 is LNHNV and CDR2 YYDKDF (reference sequence). This CDR3 region has 13 residues. Trimming at V came to 10 bases and at J to 2 bases, leaving 8 bases not matched to a gene. Measured with immunoSEQ multiplex PCR; TCRdb has only the in-frame clones, and not every one. The sample gives about 110,000 clones, 70% to 90% of which show up once; approximately 15% is in the top ten. The receptor comes from an adult in good health. The sample in question was peripheral blood, obtained on day 0 of AZD1222 vaccination. V gene TRBV15 combines with J gene TRBJ2-7, with TRBD2 matching 7 bases. CDR3: CARLGGETYEQYF. In DNA, the CDR3 is TGTGCCAGACTTGGGGGGGAAACCTACGAGCAGTACTTC.